This T cell receptor beta chain was profiled in a study of shared clonotypes between healthy human individuals (dated by TCRdb to the early 2020s). About the full investigation: The cohort comprised two women and a few men aged 18 to 49 years. The study deeply sequenced blood TCR repertoires of several healthy adults to estimate repertoire size and the extent of clonotype sharing between individuals. For each donor, CD4 naive and CD4 memory were each run on three plates, CD8 naive on two plates, and CD8 memory on one plate. Leukapheresis yielded between about 0.9 and 10 billion PBMCs per donor. Libraries were prepared and TCR repertoires were sequenced by different laboratories using diverse techniques, in order to increase sequencing depth and limit assay-specific biases. Here is what the overall study found, with its caveats: Larger estimated clonotype richness was generally found for naive subsets than for memory subsets. The genetic and exposure-history diversity represented was limited by the small number of donors. Clonotypes shared by all four sorted-subset donors showed higher generation probabilities than non-shared clonotypes. Only blood was sampled, and tissue TCR repertoires likely differ from those in blood. Pairwise subsampling led to the expectation that sequencing depth would affect the degree of clonotype sharing among donors. Incomplete sequencing was indicated by rarefaction of sorted-subset datasets, despite the large sequencing depth. Around 5% of naive CD4, 3.5% of naive CD8, roughly 2.4% of memory CD4, and 0.35% to 0.5% of memory CD8 clonotypes were shared across a handful of donors.

Germline trimming: 3 bases from V, 0 bases from J; junction bases outside gene matches: 4. The CDR3 runs 16 amino acids, cysteine and phenylalanine included. This entry keeps only the CDR3 DNA: 48 bases, framed from base 1. The germline V gene encodes CDR1 MDHEN and CDR2 SYDVKM. A word on this clone: Its antigen specificity is not known. The record has no base qualities; no much larger clone is one base away.

Using the deep immunoSEQ assay, multiplex PCR amplified TCR CDR3 regions from genomic DNA. For each cell subset, the extracted genomic DNA was distributed evenly across all wells of several immunoSEQ 96-well plates, and each plate served as one replicate. For sorted subsets, approximately 200 ng of genomic DNA, equivalent to roughly 33,000 T cell genomes, went into each replicate PCR. Purified libraries were measured with a Qubit 3.0 fluorometer, size-checked on a Bioanalyzer 2100, and measured again with the KAPA Library Quantification kit. A separate single-read 150-cycle Illumina NextSeq 550 flow cell was used to sequence each immunoSEQ 96-well plate. On the authors' methods: Because only junctional sequences without quality scores were contained in the immunoSEQ output, filtering matching that applied to full-length reads could not be performed. Sequences were annotated with PyIR, a Python wrapper for IgBLAST v1.9, and V/J genes and CDR3 were assigned using IMGT germline references. Any read was removed if the V/J assignment was weak (E-value above 1e-6), the CDR3 was missing, or the read contained stop codons, out-of-frame junctions, or ambiguous translated residues. A V3J clonotype was defined by an identical inferred V gene, J gene, and CDR3 amino acid sequence. The percentage overlap between two repertoires was calculated by dividing the number of shared unique clonotypes by the size of the smaller repertoire. Richness of each repertoire was evaluated using RTK rarefaction, the Chao1 estimator, and Recon v2.1 estimates of unobserved clonotypes. OLGA was used to compute generation probabilities for all TCRbeta clonotypes that the gDNA method yielded from a handful of donors. This immuneACCESS table, as held by TCRdb, lists in-frame sequences with V and J called but not all clones. Of the missing ones, under half trace to an unresolved V gene in checked studies; the others have no known cause. V, J and clone size derive from that table, while D and trimming were established from the DNA sequence. In this sample the table shows about 580,000 clones, roughly 98% of which occur a single time. The ten largest clones represent 0.3% of the sample.

For the CD8 naive samples, CD45RO-negative cells were positively selected for CCR7, yielding a CD45RA+CCR7+ population from which TemRA cells were excluded. Healthy HIV-negative adults with no recently reported acute infections or vaccinations were included as donors. Every donor was a Caucasian adult residing in Nashville, Tennessee, USA. Blood was obtained by leukapheresis, after which PBMCs were separated by Ficoll-Histopaque density gradient centrifugation and cryopreserved in liquid nitrogen vapor phase. Analytical flow cytometry was used to check the purity and quantity of every magnetically sorted T cell population. Genomic DNA was isolated from each sorted fraction and quantified by UV absorbance on a Nanodrop 2000c.

Source material: naive CD8+ T cells sorted from blood. The cell subset or site label corresponds to: CD45RA+CCR7+. This clonotype was sampled from a man under 40 in good health. The chain joins TRBV28 to TRBJ2-7; 11 junctional bases match TRBD2. The DNA is TGTGCCAGCAGTTTCATGACTAGCGGGGCCTCCTACGAGCAGTACTTC. Its amino acids are CASSFMTSGASYEQYF.